This is a list of T cell receptor beta chains from one sample in a study of identical twins. TCRdb re-derived calls from the 5' RACE reads in MiXCR, one entry per CDR3 protein. The data hold 500,000 to 600,000 distinct CDR3 sequences, with less than 25% observed a single time. These data were also reused for a study on T cells expressing NK-cell markers.

The sequencing input was CD4+ T cells sorted from blood. The receptor source for this set is a young woman in good health. Each CDR3 is given with its conserved first and last residue. The order of the fields is J gene, V gene, clone size, D gene, CDR3 DNA, CDR3 protein. A D gene is named only where the DNA matches it firmly. Clone sizes are given selectively: once, few, many, or a class where the clone is expanded.

j_call: TRBJ1-6; v_call: TRBV5-6; clone_size: few; d_call: -; cdr3_nt: TGTGCCAGCAGCTTAAACCATTCACCCCTCCACTTT; cdr3_aa: CASSLNHSPLHF
j_call: TRBJ2-3; v_call: TRBV3-1; clone_size: -; d_call: -; cdr3_nt: TGTGCCAGCAGCCAAATGAGCCTGGGCACAGATACGCAGTATTTT; cdr3_aa: CASSQMSLGTDTQYF
j_call: TRBJ1-4; v_call: TRBV5-1; clone_size: -; d_call: -; cdr3_nt: TGCGCCAGCAGCTCGGGCCGGGAAAAACTGTTTTTT; cdr3_aa: CASSSGREKLFF
j_call: TRBJ2-7; v_call: TRBV29-1; clone_size: -; d_call: TRBD1; cdr3_nt: TGCAGCGGTCAACAGGGGGGCGAGCAGTACTTC; cdr3_aa: CSGQQGGEQYF
j_call: TRBJ1-1; v_call: TRBV29-1; clone_size: -; d_call: TRBD1; cdr3_nt: TGCAGCGTTGGGACAGGAGCACTTCTATACTGGAACACTGAAGCTTTCTTT; cdr3_aa: CSVGTGALLYWNTEAFF
j_call: TRBJ1-1; v_call: TRBV6-1; clone_size: few; d_call: TRBD1; cdr3_nt: TGTGCCAGCAGTGGCTCCGGGACAGTGTGGGGTGAAGCTTTCTTT; cdr3_aa: CASSGSGTVWGEAFF
j_call: TRBJ2-7; v_call: TRBV12-3/TRBV12-4; clone_size: few; d_call: TRBD2; cdr3_nt: TGTGCCAGCAGTTTAGGTTTGGCTAGCGGGGCACGGTCCTACGAGCAGTACTTC; cdr3_aa: CASSLGLASGARSYEQYF
j_call: TRBJ2-1; v_call: TRBV20-1; clone_size: many; d_call: TRBD2; cdr3_nt: TGCAGTGCCCGACCCGGGACTAGCGGGGGGGATGAGCAGTTCTTC; cdr3_aa: CSARPGTSGGDEQFF
j_call: TRBJ1-5; v_call: TRBV12-3/TRBV12-4; clone_size: many; d_call: -; cdr3_nt: TGTGCCAGCAGTTTGGGGTATCAGCCCCAGCATTTT; cdr3_aa: CASSLGYQPQHF
j_call: TRBJ2-5; v_call: TRBV20-1; clone_size: -; d_call: TRBD2; cdr3_nt: TGCAGTGCTAGAGGTGGGGGAAGACTAGCGGCAAGAGAGACCCAGTACTTC; cdr3_aa: CSARGGGRLAARETQYF
j_call: TRBJ2-5; v_call: TRBV7-6; clone_size: -; d_call: -; cdr3_nt: TGTGCCAGCAGTACCACTAGGGCAGAGACCCAGTACTTC; cdr3_aa: CASSTTRAETQYF
j_call: TRBJ1-3; v_call: TRBV7-3; clone_size: -; d_call: -; cdr3_nt: TGTGCCAGCAGCTCGGACGGCAACTCTGGAAACACCATATATTTT; cdr3_aa: CASSSDGNSGNTIYF
j_call: TRBJ1-1; v_call: TRBV29-1; clone_size: few; d_call: -; cdr3_nt: TGCAGCGTCGGGTTGAACAGGGTAGCGGCTGAAGCTTTCTTT; cdr3_aa: CSVGLNRVAAEAFF
j_call: TRBJ1-2; v_call: TRBV15; clone_size: -; d_call: -; cdr3_nt: TGTGCCACCAGCGCCAGGACAGCGAACTATGGCTACACCTTC; cdr3_aa: CATSARTANYGYTF
j_call: TRBJ1-2; v_call: TRBV5-1; clone_size: -; d_call: TRBD1; cdr3_nt: TGCGCCAGCCGGGGGGACAGGGACGTCTATGGCTACACCTTC; cdr3_aa: CASRGDRDVYGYTF
j_call: TRBJ1-1; v_call: TRBV5-1; clone_size: -; d_call: -; cdr3_nt: TGCGCCAGCAGCCGCGGTTCGGGGGACACTGAAGCTTTCTTT; cdr3_aa: CASSRGSGDTEAFF
j_call: TRBJ1-2; v_call: TRBV3-1; clone_size: -; d_call: TRBD1; cdr3_nt: TGTGCCAGCAGCCCCCCTCGACAGGGCTATGGCTACACCTTC; cdr3_aa: CASSPPRQGYGYTF
j_call: TRBJ1-1; v_call: TRBV4-1; clone_size: -; d_call: -; cdr3_nt: TGCGCCAGCAGCCAAGATCGGTCGGGGGCCCAGTACCAAGCTTTCTTT; cdr3_aa: CASSQDRSGAQYQAFF
j_call: TRBJ2-5; v_call: TRBV20-1; clone_size: few; d_call: TRBD2; cdr3_nt: TGCAGTGCTAGAGTCTTAGCGGGAGGGGAGACCCAGTACTTC; cdr3_aa: CSARVLAGGETQYF
j_call: TRBJ2-2; v_call: TRBV20-1; clone_size: few; d_call: TRBD2; cdr3_nt: TGCAGTGCCCTGAAGCGGGAAGCGAACACCGGGGAGCTGTTTTTT; cdr3_aa: CSALKREANTGELFF
j_call: TRBJ1-5; v_call: TRBV20-1; clone_size: -; d_call: -; cdr3_nt: TGCAGTGCTAGAGCAGGGAACAATCAGCCCCAGCATTTT; cdr3_aa: CSARAGNNQPQHF
j_call: TRBJ2-3; v_call: TRBV20-1; clone_size: -; d_call: -; cdr3_nt: TGCAGTCGAGACGGGGGGCAGGGAGATACGCAGTATTTT; cdr3_aa: CSRDGGQGDTQYF
j_call: TRBJ2-5; v_call: TRBV12-3/TRBV12-4; clone_size: many; d_call: TRBD1; cdr3_nt: TGTGCCAGCGGCCTGGGACAGGGTTTTTCGGAGACCCAGTACTTC; cdr3_aa: CASGLGQGFSETQYF
j_call: TRBJ2-5; v_call: TRBV10-3; clone_size: -; d_call: TRBD1; cdr3_nt: TGTGCCATGAAAAGCGGGACAGGGGATGAGACCCAGTACTTC; cdr3_aa: CAMKSGTGDETQYF
j_call: TRBJ2-5; v_call: TRBV5-1; clone_size: -; d_call: TRBD2; cdr3_nt: TGCGCCAGCAGCCTAGCGGGAGGGCCCGACGAGACCCAGTACTTC; cdr3_aa: CASSLAGGPDETQYF
j_call: TRBJ1-5; v_call: TRBV12-3/TRBV12-4; clone_size: few; d_call: TRBD1; cdr3_nt: TGTGCCAGCAGTTTGGACAGGGGGTTCGATCAGCCCCAGCATTTT; cdr3_aa: CASSLDRGFDQPQHF
j_call: TRBJ2-1; v_call: TRBV27; clone_size: few; d_call: -; cdr3_nt: TGTGCCAGCAACCTCCGGGACAATGAGCAGTTCTTC; cdr3_aa: CASNLRDNEQFF